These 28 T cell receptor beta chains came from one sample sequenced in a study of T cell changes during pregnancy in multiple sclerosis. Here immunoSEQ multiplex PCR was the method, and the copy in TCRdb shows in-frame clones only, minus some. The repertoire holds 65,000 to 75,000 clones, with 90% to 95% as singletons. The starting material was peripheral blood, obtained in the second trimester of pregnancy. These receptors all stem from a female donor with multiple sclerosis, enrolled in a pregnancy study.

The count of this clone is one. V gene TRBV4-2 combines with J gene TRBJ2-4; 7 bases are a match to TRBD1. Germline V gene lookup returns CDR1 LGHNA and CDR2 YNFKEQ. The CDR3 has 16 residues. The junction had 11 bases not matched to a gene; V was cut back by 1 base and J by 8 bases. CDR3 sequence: CASSQVKARGSDIQYF. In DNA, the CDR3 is TGTGCCAGCAGCCAAGTGAAGGCCAGGGGGTCTGACATTCAGTACTTC.

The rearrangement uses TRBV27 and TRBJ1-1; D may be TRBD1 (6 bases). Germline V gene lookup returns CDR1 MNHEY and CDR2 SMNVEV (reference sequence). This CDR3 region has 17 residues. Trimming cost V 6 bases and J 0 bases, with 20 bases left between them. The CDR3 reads CASSSRTVNPMNTEAFF. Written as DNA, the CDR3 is TGTGCCAGCAGCTCCAGGACAGTCAACCCGATGAACACTGAAGCTTTCTTT.

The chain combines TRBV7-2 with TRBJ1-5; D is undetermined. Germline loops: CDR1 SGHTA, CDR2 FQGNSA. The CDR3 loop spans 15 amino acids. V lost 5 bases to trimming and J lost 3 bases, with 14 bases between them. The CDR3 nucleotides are TGTGCCAGCAGCCCCTCTTCACTCGACAATCAGCCCCAGCATTTT. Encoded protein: CASSPSSLDNQPQHF.

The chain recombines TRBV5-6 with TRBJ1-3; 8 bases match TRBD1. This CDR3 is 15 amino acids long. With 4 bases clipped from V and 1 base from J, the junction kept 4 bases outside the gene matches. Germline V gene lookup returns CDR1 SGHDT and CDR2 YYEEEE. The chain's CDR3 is CASSGQGFSGNTIYF. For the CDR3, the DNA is TGTGCCAGCAGCGGACAGGGCTTTTCTGGAAACACCATATATTTT.

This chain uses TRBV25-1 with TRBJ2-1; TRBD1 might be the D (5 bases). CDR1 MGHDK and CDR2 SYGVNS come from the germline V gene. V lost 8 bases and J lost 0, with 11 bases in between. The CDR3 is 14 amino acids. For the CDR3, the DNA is TGTGCCAGCCAGGGTTATTTCTCCTACAATGAGCAGTTCTTC. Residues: CASQGYFSYNEQFF.

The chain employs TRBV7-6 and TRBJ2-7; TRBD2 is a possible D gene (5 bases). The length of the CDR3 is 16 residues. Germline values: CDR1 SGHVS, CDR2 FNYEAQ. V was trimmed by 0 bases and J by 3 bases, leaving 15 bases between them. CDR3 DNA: TGTGCCAGCAGCTTAGCGATACGGGGTGGTGGCTACGAGCAGTACTTC. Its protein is CASSLAIRGGGYEQYF.

The CDR3 spells CASSVGIWVLGEGGLNTEAFF. The CDR3 DNA reads as TGTGCCAGCAGCGTAGGCATTTGGGTATTGGGGGAGGGGGGCTTGAACACTGAAGCTTTCTTT. The rearrangement joins TRBV9 to TRBJ1-1; a possible D gene is TRBD1 (6 bases). The CDR3 has 21 amino acids. CDR1 is SGDLS, CDR2 YYNGEE, per germline. Trimming cost V 0 bases and J 0 bases, with 27 bases left between them.

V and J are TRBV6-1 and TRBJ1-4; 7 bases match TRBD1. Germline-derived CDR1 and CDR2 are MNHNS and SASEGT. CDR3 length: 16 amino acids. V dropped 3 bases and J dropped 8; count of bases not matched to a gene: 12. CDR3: CASSDEGTDEEEKLFF. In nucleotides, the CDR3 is TGTGCCAGCAGTGACGAGGGGACAGATGAGGAGGAAAAACTGTTTTTT.

The CDR3 region is CASSAPSGGSLGGELFF. CDR3 nucleotide sequence: TGTGCCAGCAGCGCCCCTAGCGGGGGATCCTTGGGCGGGGAGCTGTTTTTT. V usage is TRBV9 and J usage is TRBJ2-2; TRBD2 agrees at 10 bases. CDR3 length: 17 amino acids. Trimming at V came to 3 bases and at J to 7 bases, leaving 12 bases not matched to a gene. Germline V gene data show CDR1 as SGDLS and CDR2 as YYNGEE.

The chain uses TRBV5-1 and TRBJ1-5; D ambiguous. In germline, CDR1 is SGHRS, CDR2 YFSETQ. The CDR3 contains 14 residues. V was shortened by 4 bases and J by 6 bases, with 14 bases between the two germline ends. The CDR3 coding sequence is TGCGCCAGCAGCGCGGCCGGCGAAGCTCAGCCCCAGCATTTT. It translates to CASSAAGEAQPQHF.

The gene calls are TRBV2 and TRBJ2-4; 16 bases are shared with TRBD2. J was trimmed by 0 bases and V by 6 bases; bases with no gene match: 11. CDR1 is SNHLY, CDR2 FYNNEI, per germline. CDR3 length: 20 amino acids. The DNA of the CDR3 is TGTGCCAGCAGCGTCCCGGGACTAGCGGGAGGGATGATAGCCAAAAACATTCAGTACTTC. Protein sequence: CASSVPGLAGGMIAKNIQYF.

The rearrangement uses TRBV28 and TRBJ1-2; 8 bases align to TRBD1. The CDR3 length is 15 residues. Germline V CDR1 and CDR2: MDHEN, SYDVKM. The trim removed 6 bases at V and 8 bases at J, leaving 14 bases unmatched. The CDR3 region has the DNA TGTGCCAGCAGAGGACAGGGTCAGGATCCTTCGGGCTACACCTTC. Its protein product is CASRGQGQDPSGYTF.

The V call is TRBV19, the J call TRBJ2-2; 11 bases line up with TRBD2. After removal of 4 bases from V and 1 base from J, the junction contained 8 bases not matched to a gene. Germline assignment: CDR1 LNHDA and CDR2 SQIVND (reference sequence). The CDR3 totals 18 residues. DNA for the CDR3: TGTGCCAGTAGTACCACCTTACTAGCGGGAGAGAACACCGGGGAGCTGTTTTTT. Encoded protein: CASSTTLLAGENTGELFF.

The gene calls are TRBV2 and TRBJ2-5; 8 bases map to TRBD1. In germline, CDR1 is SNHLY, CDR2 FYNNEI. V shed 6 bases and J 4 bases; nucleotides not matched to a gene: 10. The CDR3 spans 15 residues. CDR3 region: CASRGAGTGRETQYF. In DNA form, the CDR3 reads TGTGCCAGCAGGGGTGCCGGGACAGGAAGAGAGACCCAGTACTTC.

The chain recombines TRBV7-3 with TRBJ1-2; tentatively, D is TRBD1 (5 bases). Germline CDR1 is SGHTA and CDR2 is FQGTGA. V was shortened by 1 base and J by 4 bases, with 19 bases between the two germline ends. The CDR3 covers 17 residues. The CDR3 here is CASSLKRHRFAAYGYTF. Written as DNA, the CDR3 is TGTGCCAGCAGCTTAAAACGTCACAGGTTCGCTGCCTATGGCTACACCTTC.

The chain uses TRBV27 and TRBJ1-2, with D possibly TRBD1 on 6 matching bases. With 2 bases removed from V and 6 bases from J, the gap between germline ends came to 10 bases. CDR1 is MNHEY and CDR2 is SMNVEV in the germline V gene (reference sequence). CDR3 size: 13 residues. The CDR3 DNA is TGTGCCAGCAGTTTAGGTGGGGGCGATGGCTACACCTTC. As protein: CASSLGGGDGYTF.

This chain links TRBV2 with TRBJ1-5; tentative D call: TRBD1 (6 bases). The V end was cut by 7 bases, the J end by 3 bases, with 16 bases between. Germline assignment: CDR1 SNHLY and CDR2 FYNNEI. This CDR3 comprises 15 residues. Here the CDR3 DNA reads TGTGCCAGCAAACCGACGGACAGAAACAATCAGCCCCAGCATTTT. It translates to CASKPTDRNNQPQHF.

In DNA, the CDR3 is TGTGCCAGCTCACCACGAAGTGGGCATGGAAACACCATATATTTT. This translates into CASSPRSGHGNTIYF. V and J are TRBV18 and TRBJ1-3, with D hard to call. V gave up 1 base and J gave up 3 bases, with 10 bases separating them. The CDR3 spans 15 residues. CDR1 KGHSH and CDR2 LQKENI come from the germline V gene. Full variable domain (missing parts from reference TRBV18 and TRBJ1-3): NAGVMQNPRHLVRRRGQEARLRCSPMKGHSHVYWYRQLPEEGLKFMVYLQKENIIDESGMPKERFSAEFPKEGPSILRIQQVVRGDSAAYFCASSPRSGHGNTIYFGEGSWLTVV.

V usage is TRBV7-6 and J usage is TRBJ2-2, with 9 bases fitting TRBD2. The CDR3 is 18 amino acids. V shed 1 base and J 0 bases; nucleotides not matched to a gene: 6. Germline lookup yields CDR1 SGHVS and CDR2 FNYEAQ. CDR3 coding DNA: TGTGCCAGCAGCTTAGGGGTAGCGGGAGTTACGAACACCGGGGAGCTGTTTTTT. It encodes CASSLGVAGVTNTGELFF.

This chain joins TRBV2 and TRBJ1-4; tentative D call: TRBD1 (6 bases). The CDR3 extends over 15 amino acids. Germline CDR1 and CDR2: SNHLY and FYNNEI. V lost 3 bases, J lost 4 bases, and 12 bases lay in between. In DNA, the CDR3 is TGTGCCAGCAGTGACCCGACAGGCCATAATGAAAAACTGTTTTTT. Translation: CASSDPTGHNEKLFF.

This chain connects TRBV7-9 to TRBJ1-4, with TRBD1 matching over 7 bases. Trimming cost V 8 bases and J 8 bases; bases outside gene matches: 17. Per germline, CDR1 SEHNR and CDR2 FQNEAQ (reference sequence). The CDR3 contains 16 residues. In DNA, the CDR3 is TGTGCCAGCGGGGAACTTTACACAGGGGAAGTCGAAAAACTGTTTTTT. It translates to CASGELYTGEVEKLFF.

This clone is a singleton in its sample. CDR3 sequence: CAWSVGDRKLFF. The CDR3 nucleotides read TGTGCCTGGAGTGTAGGGGACAGAAAACTGTTTTTT. The chain is built from TRBV30 and TRBJ1-4, with 7 bases lining up with TRBD1. V lost 0 bases, J lost 10 bases, and 2 bases stayed unmatched. Per germline, CDR1 GTSNPN and CDR2 SVGIG (reference sequence). The CDR3 sequence is 12 residues long.

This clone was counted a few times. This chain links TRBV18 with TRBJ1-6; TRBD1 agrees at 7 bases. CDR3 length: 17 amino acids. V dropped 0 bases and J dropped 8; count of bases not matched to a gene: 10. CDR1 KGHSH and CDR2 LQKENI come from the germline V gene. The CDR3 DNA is TGTGCCAGCTCACCACCGGACAGGCCCGGTTTGGATTCACCCCTCCACTTT. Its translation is CASSPPDRPGLDSPLHF.

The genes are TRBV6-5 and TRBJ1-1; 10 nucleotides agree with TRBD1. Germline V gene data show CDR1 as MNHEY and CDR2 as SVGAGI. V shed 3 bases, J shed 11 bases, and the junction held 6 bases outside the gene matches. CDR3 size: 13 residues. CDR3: CASSYGDRGSAFF. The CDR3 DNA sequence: TGTGCCAGCAGTTATGGGGACAGGGGATCGGCTTTCTTT.

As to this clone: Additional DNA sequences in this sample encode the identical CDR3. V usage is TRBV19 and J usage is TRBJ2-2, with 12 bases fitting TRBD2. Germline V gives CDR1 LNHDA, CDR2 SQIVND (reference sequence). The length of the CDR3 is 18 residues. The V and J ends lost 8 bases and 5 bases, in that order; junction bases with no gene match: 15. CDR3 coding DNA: TGTGCCAGTGACAATTCCGGGACTAGCGGGTCCCTTACCGGGGAGCTGTTTTTT. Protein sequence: CASDNSGTSGSLTGELFF.

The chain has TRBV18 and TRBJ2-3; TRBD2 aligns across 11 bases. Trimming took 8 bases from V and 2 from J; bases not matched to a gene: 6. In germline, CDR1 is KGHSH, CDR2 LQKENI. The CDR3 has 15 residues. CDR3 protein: CASRGTSGNTDTQYF. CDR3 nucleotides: TGTGCCAGCCGAGGGACTAGCGGAAACACAGATACGCAGTATTTT. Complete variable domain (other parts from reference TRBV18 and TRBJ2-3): NAGVMQNPRHLVRRRGQEARLRCSPMKGHSHVYWYRQLPEEGLKFMVYLQKENIIDESGMPKERFSAEFPKEGPSILRIQQVVRGDSAAYFCASRGTSGNTDTQYFGPGTRLTVL.

This CDR3 reads CASSLGAGNEQFF. The DNA for the CDR3 is TGTGCCAGCAGCTTAGGGGCAGGCAATGAGCAGTTCTTC. The J gene is TRBJ2-1, the V gene TRBV11-2; D ambiguous. V shed 1 base and J shed 6 bases, with 7 bases lying between them. Germline CDR1 SGHAT, CDR2 FQNNGV. The CDR3 length is 13 residues. Combining the CDR3 with reference TRBV11-2 and TRBJ2-1 gives the whole variable domain EAGVAQSPRYKIIEKRQSVAFWCNPISGHATLYWYQQILGQGPKLLIQFQNNGVVDDSQLPKDRFSAERLKGVDSTLKIQPAKLEDSAVYLCASSLGAGNEQFFGPGTRLTVL.

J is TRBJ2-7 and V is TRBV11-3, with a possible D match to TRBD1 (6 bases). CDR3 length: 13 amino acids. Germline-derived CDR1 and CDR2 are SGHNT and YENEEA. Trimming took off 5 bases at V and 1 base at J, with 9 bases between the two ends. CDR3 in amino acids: CASSRGGSYEQYF. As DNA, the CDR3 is TGTGCCAGCAGCCGAGGGGGATCCTACGAGCAGTACTTC. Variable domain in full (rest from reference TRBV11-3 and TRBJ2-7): EAGVVQSPRYKIIEKKQPVAFWCNPISGHNTLYWYLQNLGQGPELLIRYENEEAVDDSQLPKDRFSAERLKGVDSTLKIQPAELGDSAVYLCASSRGGSYEQYFGPGTRLTVT.